Below are 5 T cell receptor beta chains sequenced from a single sample in a study of shared clonotypes between healthy human individuals. The method was immunoSEQ multiplex PCR; TCRdb's version includes in-frame clones alone and lacks a portion of them. The sample yields 2 million to 2.5 million clones, about 92% seen once. The naive CD8 population came from CD45RO-negative cells selected for CCR7, without terminally differentiated effector memory CD45RA+ cells. The sample was naive CD8+ T cells from PBMCs. Receptors were obtained from a man younger than 35 in good health. Some clones in this sample may be carry-over from other donors' samples.

V usage is TRBV7-2 and J usage is TRBJ1-5; D not resolved. This CDR3 is built from 15 residues. Germline CDR1 SGHTA, CDR2 FQGNSA. V lost 2 bases and J 5 bases, leaving 13 bases between the germline ends. For the CDR3, the DNA is TGTGCCAGCAGCTTATTTAAGGGTTGGGATCAGCCCCAGCATTTT. Residues: CASSLFKGWDQPQHF.

The table lists this clone with a count of one. The J gene is TRBJ2-7, the V gene TRBV7-6; 8 nucleotides agree with TRBD2. CDR3 size: 18 residues. V dropped 6 bases and J dropped 5; count of bases not matched to a gene: 21. Germline V gene data show CDR1 as SGHVS and CDR2 as FNYEAQ. CDR3 protein: CASSPSVVAGTPYDEQYF. The CDR3 nucleotides are TGTGCCAGCAGTCCCTCAGTGGTAGCGGGAACCCCTTACGACGAGCAGTACTTC.

DNA for the CDR3: TGTGCCAGTAGCGGCCCCTTACCGGTGGGGCGATTGGTCACTGAAGCTTTCTTT. Its translation is CASSGPLPVGRLVTEAFF. V gene TRBV19 combines with J gene TRBJ1-1; weak D call: TRBD1 (5 bases). CDR1 is LNHDA and CDR2 is SQIVND in the germline V gene (reference sequence). This CDR3 comprises 18 residues. The V and J ends lost 6 bases and 4 bases respectively, with 27 bases between them.

CDR3 nucleotide sequence: TGTGCCAGTAGTATTCGCCCGGGAGTGGCCTACGAGCAGTACTTC. It specifies CASSIRPGVAYEQYF. V is TRBV19 and J is TRBJ2-7; D is possibly TRBD2 (6 bases). Trimming stripped 3 bases from V and 2 bases from J, with 14 bases between. The CDR3 is 15 residues long. Germline values: CDR1 LNHDA, CDR2 SQIVND (reference sequence).

The V gene is TRBV4-3, the J gene TRBJ2-1; D is uncertain. The CDR3 loop spans 16 amino acids. Trimming left V 0 bases short and J 5 bases short, with 14 bases between. Germline CDR1 is LGHNA and CDR2 is YSLEER. CDR3 residues: CASSQDTRAPNNEQFF. CDR3 in DNA: TGCGCCAGCAGCCAAGATACCCGGGCCCCGAACAATGAGCAGTTCTTC.